This passage covers 27 T cell receptor beta chains from one sample sequenced in a study of blood T cell repertoires in COVID-19. This table comes from immunoSEQ multiplex PCR, and its TCRdb copy is limited to in-frame clones, with some not included. The table records under 500,000 clones, around 89% of them present only once. The sample consisted of peripheral blood. The source of these receptors is a woman under 40 with acute or convalescent COVID-19.

The rearrangement links TRBV19 to TRBJ2-5; possibly TRBD1 for D (7 bases). Per the germline V gene, CDR1 is LNHDA and CDR2 is SQIVND (reference sequence). V lost 5 bases, J lost 1 base, and 11 bases lay in between. The CDR3 has 14 residues. The CDR3 reads CASSSQGGQETQYF. For the CDR3, the DNA is TGTGCCAGTAGTTCCCAGGGGGGCCAAGAGACCCAGTACTTC.

The chain employs TRBV9 and TRBJ2-5; 8 bases line up with TRBD1. Per the germline V gene, CDR1 is SGDLS and CDR2 is YYNGEE. The J segment lost 2 bases and the V segment lost 3 bases, leaving 6 bases of the junction unmatched. This CDR3 region has 15 residues. The CDR3 nucleotides read TGTGCCAGCAGCGCAGGGACAGGACCACAAGAGACCCAGTACTTC. It yields the protein CASSAGTGPQETQYF.

With regard to this clone: Other DNA sequences in this sample translate to the same CDR3. The chain employs TRBV25-1 and TRBJ1-1; no firm D call. This CDR3 has 11 amino acids. Germline CDR1 reads MGHDK; CDR2 reads SYGVNS. Trimming pared 5 bases from V and 4 bases from J, leaving 5 bases between. Here the CDR3 reads CASSRGTEAFF. The CDR3 DNA is TGTGCCAGCAGTCGGGGCACTGAAGCTTTCTTT. Together with reference TRBV25-1 and TRBJ1-1, the CDR3 gives the full variable domain: EADIYQTPRYLVIGTGKKITLECSQTMGHDKMYWYQQDPGMELHLIHYSYGVNSTEKGDLSSESTVSRIRTEHFPLTLESARPSHTSQYLCASSRGTEAFFGQGTRLTVV.

V is TRBV5-4 and J is TRBJ2-3, with TRBD2 matching 10 bases. The CDR3 totals 15 residues. J gave up 8 bases and V 2 bases, and 8 bases lay outside the gene matches. Germline V gives CDR1 SGHNT, CDR2 YYREEE (reference sequence). CDR3 in DNA: TGTGCCAGCAGCTTTTCGAGCGGGGGGGCCGGTACGCAGTATTTT. It specifies CASSFSSGGAGTQYF.

This chain joins TRBV7-9 and TRBJ2-5, with TRBD1 as a possible D gene (6 bases). CDR1 is SEHNR and CDR2 is FQNEAQ in the germline V gene (reference sequence). V was trimmed by 0 bases and J by 7 bases, leaving 15 bases between them. The CDR3 sequence is 15 residues long. The CDR3 spells CASSLAQKGVGTQYF. DNA for the CDR3: TGTGCCAGCAGCTTAGCCCAGAAGGGGGTGGGGACCCAGTACTTC.

The genes are TRBV6-2 or TRBV6-3 and TRBJ2-5, with 7 positions matching TRBD2. The V segment lost 0 bases and the J segment 2 bases; nucleotides outside the gene matches: 3. Germline CDR1 reads MNHEY; CDR2 reads SVGEGT. This CDR3 has 15 amino acids. For the CDR3, the DNA is TGTGCCAGCAGTTACTCTCGGCGGGGGCAAGAGACCCAGTACTTC. Protein product: CASSYSRRGQETQYF.

The chain combines TRBV2 with TRBJ2-2, with D possibly matching TRBD1 (5 bases). CDR3 length: 14 amino acids. CDR1 and CDR2 (germline): SNHLY, FYNNEI. Trimming took 4 bases from V and 7 from J, leaving 13 bases between them. The CDR3 DNA is TGTGCCAGCAGTGCGGTCAGGGTGGTCGGGGAGCTGTTTTTT. Protein product: CASSAVRVVGELFF.

V and J are TRBV5-8 and TRBJ2-6, with D hard to call. Germline values: CDR1 SGHTS, CDR2 YDEGEE. V lost 3 bases to trimming and J lost 4 bases, with 11 bases between them. This CDR3 comprises 15 residues. CDR3 region: CASSSSTVGANVLTF. The CDR3 DNA reads as TGTGCCAGCAGCTCCTCGACTGTGGGGGCCAACGTCCTGACTTTC.

The chain links TRBV19 to TRBJ1-2, with D perhaps TRBD1 (6 bases). The CDR3 totals 15 residues. Germline V CDR1 and CDR2: LNHDA, SQIVND (reference sequence). Trimming left V 6 bases short and J 3 bases short, with 17 bases between. The CDR3 DNA reads TGTGCCAGTAGGGTCTGGCCAGGGGTGGACTATGGCTACACCTTC. Its protein is CASRVWPGVDYGYTF.

The CDR3 bases are TGTGCCAGCAGCCCAACAGGGAACACCGGGGAGCTGTTTTTT. Its translation is CASSPTGNTGELFF. J is TRBJ2-2 and V is TRBV7-8, with a weak D call TRBD1 (5 bases). The CDR3 has 14 amino acids. CDR1 is SGHVS and CDR2 is FQNEAQ in the germline V gene. Trimming stripped 5 bases from V and 1 base from J, with 8 bases between. The full variable domain, rest sourced from reference TRBV7-8 and TRBJ2-2, is GAGVSQSPRYKVAKRGQDVALRCDPISGHVSLFWYQQALGQGPEFLTYFQNEAQLDKSGLPSDRFFAERPEGSVSTLKIQRTQQEDSAVYLCASSPTGNTGELFFGEGSRLTVL.

In this sample, this clone turned up once. The CDR3 region has the DNA TGTGCCACCAGTGAATCGACCGGGGCAGATACGCAGTATTTT. It specifies CATSESTGADTQYF. The J gene is TRBJ2-3, the V gene TRBV24-1; a possible D gene is TRBD2 (5 bases). The CDR3 sequence is 14 residues long. V was shortened by 4 bases and J by 4 bases, with 11 bases between the two germline ends. Germline V CDR1 and CDR2: KGHDR, SFDVKD.

This clone showed up just once. Other DNA sequences in the sample encode the same CDR3. The chain recombines TRBV20-1 with TRBJ2-5, with a tentative D call TRBD2 (6 bases). The V gene's germline CDR1 is DFQATT and CDR2 SNEGSKA (reference sequence). The CDR3 runs 11 residues. V lost 0 bases and J lost 7, with 6 bases in between. Written as DNA, the CDR3 is TGCAGTGCTAGAGAGGGAGGGACCCAGTACTTC. Protein: CSAREGGTQYF.

This chain joins TRBV6-2 or TRBV6-3 and TRBJ2-7; TRBD2 matches 9 bases. J gave up 1 base and V 2 bases, and 6 bases lay outside the gene matches. The CDR3 loop spans 16 amino acids. The V gene's germline CDR1 is MNHEY and CDR2 SVGEGT. The CDR3 DNA follows: TGTGCCAGCAGTTACCTGGTGCGGGGGGGATCCTACGAGCAGTACTTC. It codes for CASSYLVRGGSYEQYF.

The V and J genes are TRBV5-1 and TRBJ2-1; a possible D gene is TRBD2 (6 bases). V was pared by 4 bases and J by 3 bases, with 8 bases between. Germline assignment: CDR1 SGHRS and CDR2 YFSETQ. This CDR3 has 13 residues. The CDR3 region is CASSRDFYNEQFF. The CDR3 DNA follows: TGCGCCAGCAGCCGGGACTTCTACAATGAGCAGTTCTTC.

V gene TRBV6-4 combines with J gene TRBJ1-6; D may be TRBD1 (6 bases). Germline CDR1 and CDR2: MRHNA and SNTAGT. This CDR3 contains 13 residues. The V end lost 6 bases, the J end lost 9 bases, and 12 bases lay between the germline ends. CDR3 in amino acids: CASRPGRGSPLHF. CDR3 DNA sequence: TGTGCCAGCAGGCCGGGCAGGGGTTCACCCCTCCACTTT.

The chain employs TRBV2 and TRBJ1-1, with TRBD1 as a possible D gene (6 bases). Trimming stripped 7 bases from V and 6 bases from J, with 21 bases between. In germline, CDR1 is SNHLY, CDR2 FYNNEI. The CDR3 has 15 residues. CDR3 bases: TGTGCCAGCACGGGGTTTCGACAGGACGCCCCTGAAGCTTTCTTT. Its protein is CASTGFRQDAPEAFF.

The chain's CDR3 is CASSVDREVDTEAFF. The CDR3 nucleotides read TGTGCCAGCAGCGTCGACAGGGAGGTCGACACTGAAGCTTTCTTT. J is TRBJ1-1 and V is TRBV9; 7 bases agree with TRBD1. The V gene's germline CDR1 is SGDLS and CDR2 YYNGEE. CDR3 length equals 15 residues. V gave up 2 bases and J gave up 3 bases; unmatched junction bases: 7.

This sequence joins TRBV6-5 and TRBJ2-7; D may be TRBD1 (5 bases). The CDR3 contains 14 residues. CDR1 and CDR2 (germline): MNHEY, SVGAGI. The V end was cut by 2 bases, the J end by 3 bases, with 11 bases between. The CDR3 reads CASSYAQGSYEQYF. The CDR3 coding sequence is TGTGCCAGCAGTTACGCGCAGGGTAGCTACGAGCAGTACTTC.

This rearrangement joins TRBV2 to TRBJ2-1, with 8 bases lining up with TRBD1. With 5 bases clipped from V and 9 bases from J, the junction kept 6 bases outside the gene matches. There are 13 residues in the CDR3. Germline V gene data show CDR1 as SNHLY and CDR2 as FYNNEI. The DNA for the CDR3 is TGTGCCAGCAGTATACAGGGGGTAGGTGAGCAGTTCTTC. This encodes CASSIQGVGEQFF.

V is TRBV29-1 and J is TRBJ1-4; no firm D call. Germline V CDR1 and CDR2: SQVTM, ANQGSEA. The CDR3 runs to 11 residues. Written as DNA, the CDR3 is TGCGCCGCGACAACTAATGAAAAACTGTTTTTT. It encodes CAATTNEKLFF.

This rearrangement joins TRBV30 to TRBJ2-1; 12 nucleotides line up with TRBD2. Germline assignment: CDR1 GTSNPN and CDR2 SVGIG (reference sequence). The CDR3 sequence is 15 residues long. V shed 2 bases and J 10 bases; nucleotides not matched to a gene: 9. The DNA for the CDR3 is TGTGCCTGGAGTATGCCTAGCGGGGGGGCCGAAGAGCAGTTCTTC. Translating gives CAWSMPSGGAEEQFF. Combining the CDR3 with reference TRBV30 and TRBJ2-1 gives the whole variable domain SQTIHQWPATLVQPVGSPLSLECTVEGTSNPNLYWYRQAAGRGLQLLFYSVGIGQISSEVPQNLSASRPQDRQFILSSKKLLLSDSGFYLCAWSMPSGGAEEQFFGPGTRLTVL.

This chain connects TRBV28 to TRBJ1-4; D gene unclear. The V gene's germline CDR1 is MDHEN and CDR2 SYDVKM. The CDR3 loop spans 15 amino acids. Trimming left V 4 bases short and J 0 bases short, with 9 bases between. CDR3 residues: CASSSGPSTNEKLFF. Here the CDR3 DNA reads TGTGCCAGCAGTTCTGGGCCTTCAACTAATGAAAAACTGTTTTTT.

This rearrangement joins TRBV24-1 to TRBJ2-3; possible D gene TRBD2, 6 bases. This CDR3 is 18 amino acids long. The V end was cut by 2 bases, the J end by 7 bases, with 24 bases between. Germline CDR1 reads KGHDR; CDR2 reads SFDVKD. The CDR3 here is CATSDWLGEDAETHTQYF. CDR3 DNA sequence: TGTGCCACCAGTGATTGGCTAGGGGAGGATGCCGAGACACATACGCAGTATTTT.

The chain has TRBV19 and TRBJ2-5; TRBD1 agrees at 7 bases. CDR3 length: 13 amino acids. Germline V CDR1 and CDR2: LNHDA, SQIVND (reference sequence). After removal of 6 bases from V and 5 bases from J, the junction contained 6 bases not matched to a gene. CDR3 bases: TGTGCCAGTAGGCAAACAGGGGTCGAGACCCAGTACTTC. It codes for CASRQTGVETQYF. Looking up the rest from reference TRBV19 and TRBJ2-5 gives the full variable domain: DGGITQSPKYLFRKEGQNVTLSCEQNLNHDAMYWYRQDPGQGLRLIYYSQIVNDFQKGDIAEGYSVSREKKESFPLTVTSAQKNPTAFYLCASRQTGVETQYFGPGTRLLVL.

The V and J genes are TRBV2 and TRBJ1-5, with D uncertain. The V gene lost 7 bases and the J gene lost 0 bases, with 13 bases spanning the gap. This CDR3 contains 15 residues. Germline V lookup: CDR1 SNHLY, CDR2 FYNNEI. CDR3 residues: CASKTGGYSNQPQHF. CDR3 in DNA: TGTGCCAGCAAAACCGGCGGATATAGCAATCAGCCCCAGCATTTT.

This clone has more than one count but fewer than ten. J is TRBJ2-3 and V is TRBV27, with 8 bases that match TRBD1. The V gene end was trimmed by 8 bases and the J gene end by 4 bases; junction bases not matched to a gene: 14. Germline V gene lookup returns CDR1 MNHEY and CDR2 SMNVEV (reference sequence). The CDR3 sequence is 16 residues long. CDR3 bases: TGTGCCAGCCCCACTAACAGGACAGGGAACGCAGATACGCAGTATTTT. Its translation is CASPTNRTGNADTQYF.

The V gene is TRBV6-6, the J gene TRBJ1-1; 8 bases align to TRBD1. Per the germline V gene, CDR1 is MNHNY and CDR2 is SVGAGI (reference sequence). After removal of 5 bases from V and 0 bases from J, the junction contained 11 bases not matched to a gene. The CDR3 totals 17 residues. The DNA for the CDR3 is TGTGCCAGCAGTCGTGACCTGGGACAGGCATTGAACACTGAAGCTTTCTTT. Protein: CASSRDLGQALNTEAFF.